The table lists the clone carrying this TCR beta chain with a count of one. The data were taken from a study of radiation and T cells in renal cell carcinoma. From germline, CDR1 is MDHEN and CDR2 SYDVKM. V shed 10 bases and J shed 4 bases, with 19 bases lying between them. This CDR3 has 14 residues. Time point noted: blood 2 weeks post-SBRT. Treatment noted: 15 Gy SBRT to primary tumor, nephrectomy 4 weeks later. Measured with immunoSEQ multiplex PCR; TCRdb has only the in-frame clones, and not every one. Of roughly 130,000 clones listed, approximately 80% were seen once; the top ten hold about 1.9%. This TCR was recovered from a woman aged 55-75 years with renal cell carcinoma. The source material was blood, sampled from a patient whose treatment included radiotherapy and nephrectomy. The rearrangement joins TRBV28 to TRBJ1-1; no definite D call. As DNA, the CDR3 is TGTGCCAACTCGCGATCACAGTTGGGCACTGAAGCTTTCTTT. Translating gives CANSRSQLGTEAFF.